A selection of T cell receptor beta chains follows, all from one sample in a study of blood T cell repertoires in COVID-19. Data came from immunoSEQ multiplex PCR; TCRdb stores just in-frame clones and leaves some out. Among about 290,000 clones listed, about nine tenths were seen once. Sequences were obtained from PBMCs or T cells enriched from blood (not recorded which). The receptors shown here come from a woman in her forties who had recovered from COVID-19. Both conserved end residues are part of each CDR3. Each record gives: clone size, J gene, D gene, V gene, CDR3 protein, CDR3 DNA. The D gene is left open where the match is weak. Clone size appears in some rows only: once, few, many, or a class for an expanded clone.

>-|TRBJ1-6|TRBD1|TRBV19
CASSISGQGNSPLHF
TGTGCCAGTAGTATTTCAGGACAGGGGAATTCACCCCTCCACTTT
>-|TRBJ2-7|-|TRBV2
CASSSGPLYEQYF
TGTGCCAGCAGCAGCGGACCGTTGTACGAGCAGTACTTC
>once|TRBJ2-1|TRBD2|TRBV9
CASSVGTSGEQFF
TGTGCCAGCAGCGTAGGGACTAGCGGTGAGCAGTTCTTC
>-|TRBJ2-4|TRBD1|TRBV27
CASSLRQGVKNIQYF
TGTGCCAGCAGTTTACGGCAGGGGGTCAAAAACATTCAGTACTTC
>-|TRBJ1-4|TRBD1|TRBV7-3
CASSLKKGWDGTGNEKLFF
TGTGCCAGCAGCTTGAAAAAGGGATGGGATGGGACAGGTAATGAAAAACTGTTTTTT
>-|TRBJ1-4|TRBD1|TRBV3-1/TRBV3-2
CASSQRWDRSEKLFF
TGTGCCAGCAGCCAAAGGTGGGACAGGAGTGAAAAACTGTTTTTT
>-|TRBJ2-7|-|TRBV2
CASSEESGLTYEQYF
TGTGCCAGCAGTGAAGAGTCGGGATTGACCTACGAGCAGTACTTC
>-|TRBJ1-5|-|TRBV2
CAQGPGYSNQPQHF
TGTGCTCAAGGGCCAGGGTATAGCAATCAGCCCCAGCATTTT
>-|TRBJ1-1|TRBD1|TRBV19
CASSIVGLRGQGAFF
TGTGCCAGTAGTATAGTCGGCCTCCGGGGACAGGGGGCTTTCTTT
>-|TRBJ1-3|-|TRBV3-1/TRBV3-2
CASSRRSSGNTIYF
TGTGCCAGCAGCCGAAGGAGCTCTGGAAACACCATATATTTT
>-|TRBJ2-7|TRBD1|TRBV19
CATRQGQYEQYF
TGTGCCACCCGACAGGGGCAATACGAGCAGTACTTC
>-|TRBJ1-5|-|TRBV18
CASSPRGSFDQPQHF
TGTGCCAGCTCACCCCGAGGGAGTTTCGATCAGCCCCAGCATTTT
>-|TRBJ2-3|TRBD2|TRBV18
CASTNVAGVSTDTQYF
TGTGCCAGCACAAATGTAGCGGGAGTGAGCACAGATACGCAGTATTTT
>few|TRBJ2-1|TRBD2|TRBV19
CASRRAGTSGVVQQFF
TGTGCCAGTAGGCGAGCCGGGACTAGCGGGGTGGTTCAACAGTTCTTC
>-|TRBJ1-2|-|TRBV27
CASSLSGDRYLNYGYTF
TGTGCCAGCAGTTTATCGGGCGACAGATACCTTAACTATGGCTACACCTTC
>-|TRBJ2-7|TRBD2|TRBV12-3/TRBV12-4
CASSNGGAYEQYF
TGTGCCAGTTCGAACGGGGGGGCCTACGAGCAGTACTTC
>-|TRBJ2-1|TRBD2|TRBV3-1/TRBV3-2
CASSHGLAGHSVYNEQFF
TGTGCCAGCAGCCACGGACTAGCGGGACATAGTGTATACAATGAGCAGTTCTTC
>-|TRBJ2-5|TRBD2|TRBV6-5
CASSPTSGVWETQYF
TGTGCCAGCAGTCCGACTAGCGGGGTTTGGGAGACCCAGTACTTC
>-|TRBJ2-6|-|TRBV6-5
CASRQARANVLTF
TGTGCCAGCAGGCAGGCGAGGGCCAACGTCCTGACTTTC
>-|TRBJ1-5|-|TRBV7-2
CASSLAPGLGQPQHF
TGTGCCAGCAGCTTAGCTCCAGGGCTTGGGCAGCCCCAGCATTTT
>-|TRBJ2-3|-|TRBV6-6
CASSSPWGGTDTQYF
TGTGCCAGCAGTTCCCCGTGGGGGGGCACAGATACGCAGTATTTT
>-|TRBJ1-1|-|TRBV7-9
CASSLKGENTEAFF
TGTGCCAGCAGCTTAAAAGGGGAAAACACTGAAGCTTTCTTT
>-|TRBJ2-1|TRBD2|TRBV9
CASSPRLAAYNEQFF
TGTGCCAGCAGCCCCCGGCTAGCGGCTTACAATGAGCAGTTCTTC
>-|TRBJ1-4|-|TRBV3-1/TRBV3-2
CASSHTGQGNEKLFF
TGTGCCAGCAGCCACACCGGCCAGGGGAATGAAAAACTGTTTTTT
>-|TRBJ1-2|TRBD1|TRBV30
CAWSPGTGYGYTF
TGTGCCTGGAGTCCAGGGACAGGGTATGGCTACACCTTC
>once|TRBJ2-3|-|TRBV5-1
CASSLGGGKDTQYF
TGCGCCAGCAGCTTGGGCGGCGGGAAAGATACGCAGTATTTT
>-|TRBJ2-1|TRBD1|TRBV7-9
CASSRTGVNEQFF
TGTGCCAGCAGCAGGACAGGGGTCAATGAGCAGTTCTTC
>-|TRBJ2-1|-|TRBV9
CASSGGTTYNEQFF
TGTGCCAGCAGCGGGGGGACAACTTACAATGAGCAGTTCTTC